The source of this T cell receptor beta chain is a study of blood T cell repertoires in COVID-19. Study context: T cells, B-cell-depleted T cells, or PBMCs provided the cDNA or gDNA that served as material.

From germline, CDR1 is LNHDA and CDR2 SQIVND (reference sequence). Germline trimming cut 5 bases from V and 5 bases from J; bases unmatched to any gene: 3. The length of the CDR3 is 14 residues. Original data processing: Researchers report that nucleated cell counts were estimated from reference gene primer amplification. Assay: immunoSEQ multiplex PCR; the TCRdb copy retains only in-frame clones and omits some. Clone size and the V and J calls come from that table; the DNA yielded D and trimming. This table holds more than 95,000 clones, about 81% found once. Sequenced material: peripheral blood. The chain couples TRBV19 to TRBJ2-1, with 10 positions matching TRBD2. The sequence derives from an older man with acute or convalescent COVID-19. The CDR3 bases are TGTGCCAGTAGTCTAGCGGGAGCGAACAATGAGCAGTTCTTC. It codes for CASSLAGANNEQFF. The whole variable domain, filled in from reference TRBV19 and TRBJ2-1, reads DGGITQSPKYLFRKEGQNVTLSCEQNLNHDAMYWYRQDPGQGLRLIYYSQIVNDFQKGDIAEGYSVSREKKESFPLTVTSAQKNPTAFYLCASSLAGANNEQFFGPGTRLTVL.